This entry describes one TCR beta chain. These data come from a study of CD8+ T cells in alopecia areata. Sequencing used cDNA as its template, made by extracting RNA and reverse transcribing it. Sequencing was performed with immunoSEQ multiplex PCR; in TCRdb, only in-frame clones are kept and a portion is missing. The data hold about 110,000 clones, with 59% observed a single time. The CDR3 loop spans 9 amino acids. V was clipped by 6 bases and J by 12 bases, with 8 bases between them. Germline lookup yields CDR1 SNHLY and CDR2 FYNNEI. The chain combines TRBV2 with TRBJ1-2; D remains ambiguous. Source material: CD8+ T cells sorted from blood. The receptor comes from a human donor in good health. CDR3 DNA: TGTGCCAGCAGCGAACGCAACACCTTC. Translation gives CASSERNTF.